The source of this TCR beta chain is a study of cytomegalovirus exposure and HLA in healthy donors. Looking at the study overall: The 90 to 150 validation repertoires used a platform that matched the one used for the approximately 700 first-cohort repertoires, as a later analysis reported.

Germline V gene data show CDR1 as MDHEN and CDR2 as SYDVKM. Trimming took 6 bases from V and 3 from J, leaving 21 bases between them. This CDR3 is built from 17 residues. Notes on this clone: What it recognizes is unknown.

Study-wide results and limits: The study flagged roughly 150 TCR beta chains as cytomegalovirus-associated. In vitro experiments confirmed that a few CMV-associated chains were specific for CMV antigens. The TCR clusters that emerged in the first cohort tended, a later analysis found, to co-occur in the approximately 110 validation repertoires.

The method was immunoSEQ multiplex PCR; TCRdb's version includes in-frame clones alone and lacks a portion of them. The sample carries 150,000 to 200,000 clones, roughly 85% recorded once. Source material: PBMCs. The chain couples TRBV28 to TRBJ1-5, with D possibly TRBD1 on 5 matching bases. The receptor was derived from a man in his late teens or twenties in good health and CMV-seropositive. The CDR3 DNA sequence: TGTGCCAGCAGCGCGTCTAGGGGACGGAGGGACAATCAGCCCCAGCATTTT. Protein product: CASSASRGRRDNQPQHF. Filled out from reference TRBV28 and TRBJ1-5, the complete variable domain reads DVKVTQSSRYLVKRTGEKVFLECVQDMDHENMFWYRQDPGLGLRLIYFSYDVKMKEKGDIPEGYSVSREKKERFSLILESASTNQTSMYLCASSASRGRRDNQPQHFGDGTRLSIL.